Below, 18 T cell receptor beta chains from the same sample are listed, as sequenced in a study of T cells in Graves' hyperthyroidism and ophthalmopathy. RNA transcripts provided the source from which TCR beta CDR3 regions were amplified. Primed by the HTBI set, a first-round RT-PCR was run on the TCR CDR3. From the multiplex PCR reads, TCRdb called clonotypes with MiXCR, one entry per CDR3 protein. The sample gives 660,000 or so distinct CDR3 sequences, around 21% of which show up once; about 35% is in the top ten. Sample: blood. The source of these receptors is a man younger than 40 with Graves' ophthalmopathy.

This chain joins TRBV29-1 and TRBJ2-5; D perhaps matches TRBD1 (5 bases). Germline CDR1 and CDR2: SQVTM and ANQGSEA. V was trimmed by 1 base and J by 5 bases, leaving 23 bases between them. This CDR3 spans 17 amino acids. The CDR3 sequence: CSVEGWGWARAYETQYF. The CDR3 DNA follows: TGCAGCGTTGAAGGTTGGGGCTGGGCTAGAGCCTACGAGACCCAGTACTTC.

The chain recombines TRBV27 with TRBJ1-4, with D perhaps matching TRBD1 (6 bases). In germline, CDR1 is MNHEY, CDR2 SMNVEV (reference sequence). The CDR3 is 14 amino acids. V lost 6 bases to trimming and J lost 7 bases, with 15 bases between them. The CDR3 DNA reads TGTGCCAGCAGCACCGGGACAACTCCTGAAAAACTGTTTTTT. Protein: CASSTGTTPEKLFF. Combining the CDR3 with reference TRBV27 and TRBJ1-4 gives the whole variable domain EAQVTQNPRYLITVTGKKLTVTCSQNMNHEYMSWYRQDPGLGLRQIYYSMNVEVTDKGDVPEGYKVSRKEKRNFPLILESPSPNQTSLYFCASSTGTTPEKLFFGSGTQLSVL.

The gene calls are TRBV29-1 and TRBJ1-1, with a possible D match to TRBD1 (5 bases). Germline values: CDR1 SQVTM, CDR2 ANQGSEA. The V and J ends lost 4 bases and 6 bases respectively, with 15 bases between them. This CDR3 spans 13 amino acids. CDR3 loop: CSVVGVLNSEAFF. CDR3 nucleotide sequence: TGCAGCGTTGTGGGGGTCCTTAACTCTGAAGCTTTCTTT. The complete variable domain, with remaining parts taken from reference TRBV29-1 and TRBJ1-1, reads SAVISQKPSRDICQRGTSLTIQCQVDSQVTMMFWYRQQPGQSLTLIATANQGSEATYESGFVIDKFPISRPNLTFSTLTVSNMSPEDSSIYLCSVVGVLNSEAFFGQGTRLTVV.

This clonotype was counted only a few times. The rearrangement links TRBV5-6 to TRBJ1-4; D call uncertain. The CDR3 is made up of 13 amino acids. Trimming shortened V by 0 bases and J by 8 bases, and 8 bases separated the two germline ends. Germline CDR1 SGHDT, CDR2 YYEEEE. The CDR3 sequence is CASSLAGLEKLFF. The CDR3, as DNA: TGTGCCAGCAGCTTGGCCGGGCTAGAAAAACTGTTTTTT.

This clonotype was seen a handful of times. The chain combines TRBV6-1 with TRBJ2-7, with 7 bases that match TRBD2. This CDR3 is 12 amino acids long. J was trimmed by 6 bases and V by 7 bases; bases with no gene match: 6. The germline V gene has CDR1 MNHNS and CDR2 SASEGT. The CDR3 reads CASITPGGEQYF. The CDR3 bases are TGTGCCAGCATAACCCCGGGGGGCGAGCAGTACTTC.

This clonotype was recorded at least ten times. The rearrangement uses TRBV6-1 and TRBJ1-1, with D possibly being TRBD1 (6 bases). Germline V gene lookup returns CDR1 MNHNS and CDR2 SASEGT. The CDR3 contains 13 residues. V was cut by 7 bases and J by 6 bases, with 15 bases left in between. DNA of the CDR3: TGTGCCAGCACCAACGGGGGCATGCCTGAAGCTTTCTTT. Amino acid sequence: CASTNGGMPEAFF.

Many counts were recorded for this clonotype. The J gene is TRBJ2-1, the V gene TRBV27; D may be TRBD2 (6 bases). CDR1 and CDR2 (germline): MNHEY, SMNVEV (reference sequence). CDR3 size: 17 residues. The V end lost 1 base, the J end lost 9 bases, and 22 bases lay between the germline ends. CDR3 region: CASSLYPPLYSGGEQFF. The DNA of the CDR3 is TGTGCCAGCAGTTTATACCCCCCCCTCTATAGCGGAGGTGAGCAGTTCTTC.

The chain uses TRBV29-1 and TRBJ2-7; D might be TRBD1 or TRBD2, each matching 5 bases. In germline, CDR1 is SQVTM, CDR2 ANQGSEA. This CDR3 has 13 amino acids. The V end was cut by 4 bases, the J end by 1 base, with 11 bases between. The DNA for the CDR3 is TGCAGCGTTGCAGGGAGAGGGTCCTACGAGCAGTACTTC. Its protein product is CSVAGRGSYEQYF.

This chain uses TRBV7-9 with TRBJ2-3, with D possibly being TRBD2 (5 bases). The CDR3 contains 15 residues. The germline CDR1 and CDR2 sequences are SEHNR and FQNEAQ (reference sequence). V dropped 6 bases and J dropped 1 base, with 14 bases sitting between them. CDR3: CASRLGSARTDTQYF. Here the CDR3 DNA reads TGTGCCAGCAGACTAGGTAGCGCACGCACAGATACGCAGTATTTT.

The chain carries TRBV20-1 and TRBJ1-6; no clear D gene. From germline, CDR1 is DFQATT and CDR2 SNEGSKA (reference sequence). The CDR3 loop spans 13 amino acids. DNA for the CDR3: TGCAGCTATAGGAGCTCCTATAATTCACCCCTCCACTTT. Protein sequence: CSYRSSYNSPLHF.

This clonotype has ten or more counts. The V and J genes are TRBV7-2 and TRBJ2-7; D is undetermined. Germline V gives CDR1 SGHTA, CDR2 FQGNSA. Trimming pared 6 bases from V and 4 bases from J, leaving 19 bases between. This CDR3 comprises 15 residues. CDR3 residues: CASRKAGSKGYEQYF. The CDR3 bases are TGTGCCAGCAGAAAAGCCGGTTCTAAGGGTTACGAGCAGTACTTC.

Ten or more counts support this clonotype. The CDR3 is CAWARQGLYGYTF. In nucleotides, the CDR3 is TGTGCCTGGGCTAGACAGGGCCTCTATGGCTACACCTTC. The rearrangement joins TRBV30 to TRBJ1-2; TRBD1 matches 7 bases. Germline loops: CDR1 GTSNPN, CDR2 SVGIG (reference sequence). V lost 5 bases, J lost 4 bases, and 7 bases stayed unmatched. The CDR3 is 13 amino acids.

The sample holds a few counts of this clonotype. This chain joins TRBV5-1 and TRBJ2-2; no firm D call. V gave up 3 bases and J gave up 6 bases, with 9 bases separating them. The germline CDR1 and CDR2 sequences are SGHRS and YFSETQ. The CDR3 extends over 13 amino acids. CDR3 in amino acids: CASSYESSGELFF. Written as DNA, the CDR3 is TGCGCCAGCAGCTACGAATCGTCCGGGGAGCTGTTTTTT.

This chain uses TRBV5-6 with TRBJ1-1, with a possible D match to TRBD1 (5 bases). CDR3 length: 15 residues. V was shortened by 0 bases and J by 0 bases, with 9 bases between the two germline ends. Looked up from germline, CDR1 is SGHDT and CDR2 is YYEEEE. The CDR3 DNA reads TGTGCCAGCAGCTTGGCCTGGGGCATGAACACTGAAGCTTTCTTT. Its protein product is CASSLAWGMNTEAFF.

The chain employs TRBV29-1 and TRBJ2-1; 9 bases fit TRBD2. There are 11 residues in the CDR3. Per germline, CDR1 SQVTM and CDR2 ANQGSEA. Germline trimming cut 3 bases from V and 15 bases from J; bases unmatched to any gene: 6. CDR3 protein: CSVDRREGGFF. The CDR3 DNA reads as TGCAGCGTTGATCGGCGGGAGGGCGGGTTCTTC.

This clonotype showed up just a few times. The rearrangement joins TRBV2 to TRBJ2-3; the match to TRBD2 covers 8 bases. This CDR3 contains 15 residues. V gave up 7 bases and J gave up 2 bases; unmatched junction bases: 8. CDR1 and CDR2 from the germline V gene are SNHLY and FYNNEI. CDR3 nucleotides: TGTGCCAGCACTCGACTAGCGTCTGACACAGATACGCAGTATTTT. This translates into CASTRLASDTDTQYF. The full variable domain, with the rest looked up from reference TRBV2 and TRBJ2-3, is EPEVTQTPSHQVTQMGQEVILRCVPISNHLYFYWYRQILGQKVEFLVSFYNNEISEKSEIFDDQFSVERPDGSNFTLKIRSTKLEDSAMYFCASTRLASDTDTQYFGPGTRLTVL.

The rearrangement joins TRBV6-1 to TRBJ1-6, with D perhaps matching TRBD1 (5 bases). Trimming pared 6 bases from V and 8 bases from J, leaving 14 bases between. The CDR3 covers 14 residues. Germline-derived CDR1 and CDR2 are MNHNS and SASEGT. CDR3 in DNA: TGTGCCAGCAGGAGGGGTATTGGGGATTCACCCCTCCACTTT. Translation gives CASRRGIGDSPLHF.

This clonotype has a count of ten or more. The chain is built from TRBV27 and TRBJ1-1; maybe TRBD1 (5 bases). V was trimmed by 2 bases and J by 4 bases, leaving 17 bases between them. Germline V gene data show CDR1 as MNHEY and CDR2 as SMNVEV (reference sequence). The CDR3 contains 16 residues. The CDR3 sequence: CASSLTGPPASTEAFF. In nucleotides, the CDR3 is TGTGCCAGCAGTTTAACAGGCCCCCCTGCGAGCACTGAAGCTTTCTTT.